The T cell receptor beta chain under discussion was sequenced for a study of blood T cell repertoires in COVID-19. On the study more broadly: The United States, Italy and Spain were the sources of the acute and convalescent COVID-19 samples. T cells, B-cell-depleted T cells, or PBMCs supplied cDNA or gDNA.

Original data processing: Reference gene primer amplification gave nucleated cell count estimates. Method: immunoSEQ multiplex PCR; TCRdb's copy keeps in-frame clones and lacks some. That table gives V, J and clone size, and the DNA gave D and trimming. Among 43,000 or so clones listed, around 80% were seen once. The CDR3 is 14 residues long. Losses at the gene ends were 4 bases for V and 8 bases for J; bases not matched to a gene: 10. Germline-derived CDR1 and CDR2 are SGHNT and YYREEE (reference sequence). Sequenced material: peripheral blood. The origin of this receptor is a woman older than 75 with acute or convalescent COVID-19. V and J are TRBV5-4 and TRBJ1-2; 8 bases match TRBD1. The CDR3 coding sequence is TGTGCCAGCAGCCACTCGGACAGGGAGGAAGGCTACACCTTC. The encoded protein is CASSHSDREEGYTF.